This TCR beta chain is drawn from a study of CD8 T cells in ankylosing spondylitis. Overall study findings and caveats: One TCR beta motif, made up of several highly homologous variants, appeared characteristic of ankylosing spondylitis blood.

CDR1 and CDR2 from the germline V gene are SQVTM and ANQGSEA. Losses at the gene ends were 6 bases for V and 6 bases for J; bases not matched to a gene: 17. The CDR3 contains 16 residues. TCRdb recomputed calls from the 5' RACE reads with MiXCR, one row per CDR3 protein. The sample gives about 240,000 distinct CDR3 sequences, 8% to 9.5% of which show up once; approximately 6.2% is in the top ten. This clonotype has a count of ten or more. Its cognate antigen is unknown. This clonotype was obtained from a male donor with ankylosing spondylitis or in good health (not recorded which). V is TRBV29-1 and J is TRBJ2-1, with 7 bases identical to TRBD2. Material for sequencing was blood, either unsorted or a sorted T cell fraction (not recorded which). The CDR3 coding sequence is TGCAGCGTGGATCGCGAAGGCGGGAGATCCCTCAATGAGCAGTTCTTC. Its translation: CSVDREGGRSLNEQFF.